This TCR beta chain was observed in a study of blood T cell repertoires in COVID-19 (dated by TCRdb to 2019 to 2021). About the full investigation: Samples covering the acute and convalescent phases of COVID-19 were provided by collaborators in the United States, Italy and Spain. Where available, HLA class I and class II types were taken from metadata supplied by the sample provider and were not determined by assay-based typing. The prospective study material was composed of cDNA or gDNA derived from T cells, B-cell-depleted T cells, or PBMCs. Nearly every sample came with metadata listing a de-identified subject ID, COVID-19 status, age in years and sex. The samples were drawn from the first 160 participants of the ongoing ImmuneRACE study and from 950 to 1,500 subjects provided by 6 global collaborators. The repertoires were released in a freely available public database meant as a resource for research on the immune response to SARS-CoV-2. Deeply sampled blood TCRbeta repertoires from subjects exposed to, actively infected with, or recovered from COVID-19 were included in the dataset. Results and caveats for the whole study, not just this receptor: How much clinical and demographic metadata was included differed by source and by participant, and the metadata was provided uncurated.

Each collaborating institution followed its own protocols to collect whole blood in K2EDTA tubes. For TCRbeta analysis, collaborators shipped samples in one of three forms: frozen whole blood, isolated PBMCs, or DNA extracted from either of those sample types. Comment on this clone: Its antigen remains unidentified. One base away there is no much larger clone; base qualities are not given. Additional DNA sequences in this sample encode the identical CDR3.

The CDR3 numbers 15 residues from cysteine through phenylalanine. Solely the CDR3 DNA is kept, with 45 bases framed from the first base. CDR1 and CDR2 were assigned from the germline V gene as SGHVS and FNYEAQ. V has 2 bases trimmed and J has 0 bases trimmed; junction bases matching no gene number 0. The immunoSEQ Assay, a bias-controlled multiplex PCR, was used to amplify TCRbeta CDR3 regions from genomic DNA. Regarding the original processing steps: Within the assay, amplification of reference gene primers was used to estimate how many nucleated cells each sample contained. To quantify the absolute abundance of each unique TCRbeta CDR3 rearrangement, sequence reads were collapsed and filtered. For each sample, productive Simpson clonality was calculated as the square root of Simpson's diversity index over productive rearrangements. Sourced from immuneACCESS, this table was stored by TCRdb with only in-frame sequences that have V and J called. A share of the clones is absent; for the studies checked, an unresolved V gene accounts for under half, and the remainder has no known explanation. Clonal size and the V and J genes are those of that table, whereas D and trimming came from the DNA. The sample yields about 55,000 clones; almost 90% were counted once. Jointly, the top ten make up more than 8% of the sample.

The chain is assembled from TRBV7-6 and TRBJ2-1; a stretch of 8 junction bases matches TRBD2. This clonotype was sampled from a man in his 60s with active COVID-19. Specimen: peripheral blood. The sequence in DNA is TGTGCCAGCAGCTTAAGCGGGAGCTCCTACAATGAGCAGTTCTTC. The resulting protein is CASSLSGSSYNEQFF.